This T cell receptor beta chain was profiled in a study of regulatory T cells in long-lasting Graves disease. Whole-study findings and limits: Newly diagnosed disease favored TRBV20-1 and TRBJ2-1 over persistent disease.

As to time point: persistent/refractory GD, antithyroid drugs over 5 years with positive TRAb. TCR sequences were obtained from RNA taken from PBMCs. Diagnosis followed American Thyroid Association guidelines for Graves' disease. V lost 6 bases, J lost 3 bases, and 1 base stayed unmatched. The CDR3 is 12 residues long. The sample holds many counts of this clonotype. What it binds is unknown. Researchers made TCR beta libraries by using iRepertoire HTBI primers and running Arm-PCR on CDR3 regions. A single record per CDR3 protein comes from TCRdb applying MiXCR to the multiplex PCR reads. The sample has approximately 440,000 distinct CDR3 sequences, 20% to 30% seen once; the top ten hold approximately 26%.

The source is a female donor with Graves disease. J is TRBJ1-2 and V is TRBV12-3 or TRBV12-4; 7 bases align to TRBD1. Sequencing was performed on peripheral blood mononuclear cells (PBMCs), taken when the disease was refractory, from a patient treated with antithyroid drugs. The CDR3: CASRGQHYGYTF. Written as DNA, the CDR3 is TGTGCCAGCAGGGGACAGCACTATGGCTACACCTTC.